Included here is one T cell receptor (beta chain) sequence, with context. This sample is drawn from a study of control samples from healthy donors and cancer patients. This CDR3 has 18 residues. Germline CDR1 is SGHDN and CDR2 is FVKESK. V lost 4 bases and J 3 bases, leaving 22 bases between the germline ends. TCRdb's table, derived via immunoSEQ multiplex PCR, lists solely in-frame clones and lacks some. The sample yields 170,000 or so clones, 85% to 95% seen once. This sequence was found in a woman in her late teens or twenties in good health. Sequences were obtained from blood. The rearrangement uses TRBV14 and TRBJ2-1; D is unresolved. In nucleotides, the CDR3 is TGTGCCAGCAGCCTCGGGCGGAAGACCCTCACCAGCTACAATGAGCAGTTCTTC. This gives the protein CASSLGRKTLTSYNEQFF.